The 32 T cell receptor beta chains in this list originate from one sample, sequenced in a study of blood T cell repertoires in COVID-19. Profiled with immunoSEQ multiplex PCR; TCRdb holds only in-frame clones, not every one. The profile shows fewer than 200,000 clones, roughly four fifths of them singletons. Sequencing input: peripheral blood. These TCRs come from a man aged 35 to 55 who had recovered from COVID-19.

V usage is TRBV4-2 and J usage is TRBJ2-1; 10 bases are shared with TRBD2. V was clipped by 0 bases and J by 7 bases; unmatched bases: 3. Germline values: CDR1 LGHNA, CDR2 YNFKEQ. The CDR3 consists of 15 residues. The CDR3 loop is CASSQESGGGNEQFF. Written as DNA, the CDR3 is TGTGCCAGCAGCCAAGAGAGCGGGGGGGGGAATGAGCAGTTCTTC.

This clone was seen a handful of times. The chain joins TRBV7-9 to TRBJ1-2; weak D call: TRBD1 (5 bases). The V gene's germline CDR1 is SEHNR and CDR2 FQNEAQ (reference sequence). The CDR3 has 16 amino acids. V was shortened by 5 bases and J by 5 bases, with 21 bases between the two germline ends. The CDR3 sequence: CASSRRRGMTAYGYTF. CDR3 sequence (DNA): TGTGCCAGCAGCCGTCGACGGGGGATGACAGCTTATGGCTACACCTTC.

This clone has only a few counts. The genes are TRBV6-2 or TRBV6-3 and TRBJ2-5; no definite D call. Germline-derived CDR1 and CDR2 are MNHEY and SVGEGT. The CDR3 spans 14 residues. The ends were cut back, 2 bases at V and 5 bases at J, with 12 bases in the middle. CDR3 in amino acids: CASSYGASVETQYF. CDR3 coding DNA: TGTGCCAGCAGTTACGGCGCCAGCGTGGAGACCCAGTACTTC.

The gene calls are TRBV28 and TRBJ2-7; TRBD2 is a possible D gene (6 bases). The germline V gene has CDR1 MDHEN and CDR2 SYDVKM. The CDR3 spans 15 residues. Trimming pared 5 bases from V and 5 bases from J, leaving 19 bases between. This CDR3 reads CASSTQGAGYNEQYF. CDR3 DNA sequence: TGTGCCAGCAGTACCCAGGGCGCGGGGTATAACGAGCAGTACTTC.

The chain carries TRBV19 and TRBJ2-1, with TRBD2 identical over 11 bases. This CDR3 is 15 amino acids long. Germline CDR1 and CDR2: LNHDA and SQIVND (reference sequence). The J segment lost 4 bases and the V segment lost 6 bases, leaving 5 bases of the junction unmatched. The CDR3 loop is CASSLGTSGYNEQFF. The CDR3 nucleotides read TGTGCCAGTAGCCTTGGGACTAGCGGATACAATGAGCAGTTCTTC.

J is TRBJ2-5 and V is TRBV18, with a tentative D call TRBD1 (6 bases). The germline V gene encodes CDR1 KGHSH and CDR2 LQKENI. The V end was cut by 6 bases, the J end by 3 bases, with 11 bases between. The CDR3 is 13 residues long. The CDR3 spells CASSLGQKETQYF. The CDR3 region has the DNA TGTGCCAGCTCCCTCGGACAGAAAGAGACCCAGTACTTC.

The chain joins TRBV29-1 to TRBJ2-1; unclear D gene. This CDR3 contains 12 residues. V dropped 5 bases and J dropped 2 bases, with 7 bases sitting between them. CDR1 and CDR2 from the germline V gene are SQVTM and ANQGSEA. The CDR3 DNA sequence: TGCAGCGTTAGCGCTACCTACAATGAGCAGTTCTTC. Translation: CSVSATYNEQFF.

The chain uses TRBV18 and TRBJ1-1; D may be TRBD1 (6 bases). The CDR3 contains 13 residues. Trimming removed 6 bases at V and 0 bases at J, with 8 bases between. CDR1 and CDR2 (germline): KGHSH, LQKENI. This CDR3 is CASSSGVNTEAFF. Written as DNA, the CDR3 is TGTGCCAGCTCTTCAGGGGTGAACACTGAAGCTTTCTTT.

This clone came up a few times. The genes are TRBV2 and TRBJ2-7, with 9 bases aligning to TRBD2. V gave up 0 bases and J gave up 6 bases; unmatched junction bases: 0. Germline values: CDR1 SNHLY, CDR2 FYNNEI. The CDR3 has 13 residues. The CDR3 coding sequence is TGTGCCAGCAGTGAAGCGCGGGGGGGCGAGCAGTACTTC. This codes for CASSEARGGEQYF.

The count of this clone is one. V is TRBV7-2 and J is TRBJ1-6, with D unclear. The germline V and J ends were trimmed by 5 bases and 4 bases, with 12 bases remaining between them. Germline CDR1 is SGHTA and CDR2 is FQGNSA. The CDR3 has 15 amino acids. CDR3 loop: CASSRGSAYNSPLHF. Written as DNA, the CDR3 is TGTGCCAGCAGCCGTGGGAGCGCATATAATTCACCCCTCCACTTT.

The chain joins TRBV7-9 to TRBJ2-1, with D unclear. V lost 1 base and J lost 3, with 7 bases in between. The CDR3 runs 14 residues. CDR1 and CDR2 from the germline V gene are SEHNR and FQNEAQ (reference sequence). Here the CDR3 DNA reads TGTGCCAGCAGCTTAGGGCAAAACTACAATGAGCAGTTCTTC. This codes for CASSLGQNYNEQFF. Full variable domain (missing parts from reference TRBV7-9 and TRBJ2-1): DTGVSQNPRHKITKRGQNVTFRCDPISEHNRLYWYRQTLGQGPEFLTYFQNEAQLEKSRLLSDRFSAERPKGSFSTLEIQRTEQGDSAMYLCASSLGQNYNEQFFGPGTRLTVL.

The rearrangement joins TRBV5-8 to TRBJ2-1; 11 bases match TRBD2. The CDR3 length is 15 residues. V lost 3 bases to trimming and J lost 4 bases; unmatched junction nucleotides: 3. CDR1 and CDR2 (germline): SGHTS, YDEGEE. CDR3 in DNA: TGTGCCAGCAGCTACGGACTAGCGGGTTACAATGAGCAGTTCTTC. Translating gives CASSYGLAGYNEQFF.

The V call is TRBV27, the J call TRBJ2-2, with a possible D match to TRBD1 (6 bases). With 6 bases removed from V and 2 bases from J, the gap between germline ends came to 19 bases. The CDR3 is made up of 17 amino acids. The germline gives CDR1 MNHEY, CDR2 SMNVEV (reference sequence). This CDR3 reads CASSRLVGTTNTGELFF. In nucleotides, the CDR3 is TGTGCCAGCAGCAGGCTAGTAGGGACAACAAACACCGGGGAGCTGTTTTTT.

In this sample, this clone turned up once. V usage is TRBV11-2 and J usage is TRBJ2-7; 8 nucleotides agree with TRBD1. Germline assignment: CDR1 SGHAT and CDR2 FQNNGV. V lost 1 base, J lost 3 bases, and 8 bases stayed unmatched. CDR3 length: 16 amino acids. The DNA for the CDR3 is TGTGCCAGCAGCTTAGCCAGGGGGCCGCAAGGCTACGAGCAGTACTTC. It encodes CASSLARGPQGYEQYF.

The chain combines TRBV9 with TRBJ2-7; TRBD1 agrees at 9 bases. J lost 9 bases, V lost 3 bases, and 13 bases had no gene match. Looked up from germline, CDR1 is SGDLS and CDR2 is YYNGEE. CDR3 size: 15 residues. CDR3 sequence (DNA): TGTGCCAGCAGCGGAGGGAGGAGGACAGGGGACGTGCAGTACTTC. This codes for CASSGGRRTGDVQYF.

V and J are TRBV7-8 and TRBJ2-3; D perhaps matches TRBD2 (5 bases). The CDR3 sequence is 19 residues long. V lost 2 bases, J lost 1 base, and 22 bases lay in between. Germline V gene lookup returns CDR1 SGHVS and CDR2 FQNEAQ. CDR3 region: CASSLTVNELVTRTDTQYF. In nucleotides, the CDR3 is TGTGCCAGCAGCTTAACCGTCAATGAACTAGTGACCCGCACAGATACGCAGTATTTT.

The V call is TRBV5-8, the J call TRBJ2-5; weak D call: TRBD1 (6 bases). V was shortened by 4 bases and J by 4 bases, with 20 bases between the two germline ends. Germline lookup yields CDR1 SGHTS and CDR2 YDEGEE. The CDR3 runs to 16 residues. The CDR3 loop reads CASSPGWDTSRETQYF. CDR3 nucleotide sequence: TGTGCCAGCAGCCCTGGGTGGGACACTTCGCGAGAGACCCAGTACTTC.

The chain uses TRBV6-2 or TRBV6-3 and TRBJ2-7; D ambiguous. Germline loops: CDR1 MNHEY, CDR2 SVGEGT. There are 14 residues in the CDR3. Trimming left V 1 base short and J 4 bases short, with 11 bases between. CDR3 in amino acids: CASSYCTKEYEQYF. The DNA for the CDR3 is TGTGCCAGCAGTTACTGTACTAAGGAATACGAGCAGTACTTC.

The chain links TRBV30 to TRBJ2-3, with 8 bases identical to TRBD1. The CDR3 has 16 residues. J lost 0 bases, V lost 5 bases, and 10 bases had no gene match. From germline, CDR1 is GTSNPN and CDR2 SVGIG (reference sequence). The CDR3 DNA reads TGTGCCTGGGTTAGGACAGGGCATACTAGCACAGATACGCAGTATTTT. Its translation: CAWVRTGHTSTDTQYF.

This chain connects TRBV5-5 to TRBJ2-7; 8 positions match TRBD1. The CDR3 is made up of 16 amino acids. CDR1 and CDR2 from the germline V gene are SGHKS and YYEKEE (reference sequence). V was pared by 2 bases and J by 2 bases, with 9 bases of the junction left unmatched. CDR3 in amino acids: CASSLGKDRVTYEQYF. The CDR3 region has the DNA TGTGCCAGCAGCTTAGGAAAGGACAGGGTTACCTACGAGCAGTACTTC.

The rearrangement uses TRBV2 and TRBJ2-5, with a possible D match to TRBD2 (5 bases). The V end was cut by 4 bases, the J end by 2 bases, with 11 bases between. The CDR3 length is 14 residues. Germline CDR1 SNHLY, CDR2 FYNNEI. This chain's CDR3 is CASSVTGIQETQYF. The CDR3 bases are TGTGCCAGCAGTGTTACGGGAATTCAAGAGACCCAGTACTTC.

This sequence joins TRBV4-1 and TRBJ1-1; 8 bases are shared with TRBD1. The CDR3 contains 17 residues. Germline assignment: CDR1 MGHRA and CDR2 YSYEKL. Trimming took 9 bases from V and 3 from J; bases not matched to a gene: 18. The CDR3 coding sequence is TGCGCCAGTACCTTATCAGGGGGCGCCGAGGGGTACACTGAAGCTTTCTTT. Translation: CASTLSGGAEGYTEAFF.

The V and J genes are TRBV4-1 and TRBJ1-2; TRBD1 matches at 9 bases. The germline V gene encodes CDR1 MGHRA and CDR2 YSYEKL. J gave up 2 bases and V 1 base, and 8 bases lay outside the gene matches. CDR3 length equals 17 residues. The CDR3 reads CASSQAPRQGGNYGYTF. The CDR3 nucleotides are TGCGCCAGCAGCCAAGCCCCCAGACAGGGGGGGAACTATGGCTACACCTTC.

This chain joins TRBV7-3 and TRBJ2-3, with 11 bases identical to TRBD1. Germline trimming cut 5 bases from V and 6 bases from J; bases unmatched to any gene: 7. This CDR3 has 15 amino acids. CDR1 SGHTA and CDR2 FQGTGA come from the germline V gene. Written as DNA, the CDR3 is TGTGCCAGCAGCCTGGGACAGGGGGATGGGGATACGCAGTATTTT. It encodes CASSLGQGDGDTQYF.

V usage is TRBV18 and J usage is TRBJ2-2, with a possible D match to TRBD1 (6 bases). Germline V gene lookup returns CDR1 KGHSH and CDR2 LQKENI. Deletions cut 4 bases from V and 6 bases from J, with 18 bases between. The length of the CDR3 is 16 residues. CDR3 in amino acids: CASSRASTGSAGELFF. CDR3 nucleotide sequence: TGTGCCAGCTCACGGGCTTCGACAGGATCGGCCGGGGAGCTGTTTTTT.

There are a few counts of this clone. The V and J genes are TRBV12-3 or TRBV12-4 and TRBJ2-1; TRBD1 is a possible D gene (6 bases). The germline V and J ends were trimmed by 6 bases and 8 bases, with 8 bases remaining between them. This CDR3 has 11 amino acids. The DNA of the CDR3 is TGTGCCAGCAGGTCAGGGGATGAGCAGTTCTTC. Amino acids: CASRSGDEQFF.

V usage is TRBV5-6 and J usage is TRBJ1-1, with D perhaps matching TRBD1 (5 bases). The CDR3 loop spans 12 amino acids. CDR1 SGHDT and CDR2 YYEEEE come from the germline V gene. The germline V and J ends were trimmed by 4 bases and 10 bases, with 14 bases remaining between them. CDR3 in DNA: TGTGCCAGCAGCCCCGGGGGGGGAAGAGCTTTCTTT. Translated: CASSPGGGRAFF.

The chain couples TRBV3-1 (or the pseudogene TRBV3-2) to TRBJ1-5; D is undetermined. Germline CDR1 and CDR2: LGHDT and YNNKEL (reference sequence). The CDR3 length is 13 residues. V shed 4 bases and J shed 0 bases, with 4 bases lying between them. CDR3 sequence reads: CASSLYSNQPQHF. CDR3 DNA sequence: TGTGCCAGCAGCCTCTATAGCAATCAGCCCCAGCATTTT.

The gene calls are TRBV4-2 and TRBJ1-2; perhaps TRBD1 as D (6 bases). Looked up from germline, CDR1 is LGHNA and CDR2 is YNFKEQ. This CDR3 region has 17 residues. Trimming cost V 1 base and J 0 bases, with 15 bases left between them. The CDR3: CASSQVAGEPSNYGYTF. CDR3 DNA sequence: TGTGCCAGCAGCCAAGTGGCAGGGGAGCCCTCTAACTATGGCTACACCTTC.

CDR3 coding DNA: TGCGCCAGCAGCCAAGATCCCCCGGGAGCGGCGAACACCGGGGAGCTGTTTTTT. It is translated as CASSQDPPGAANTGELFF. The chain couples TRBV4-3 to TRBJ2-2, with TRBD2 as a possible D gene (6 bases). V was trimmed by 0 bases and J by 0 bases, leaving 14 bases between them. The CDR3 sequence is 18 residues long. CDR1 is LGHNA and CDR2 is YSLEER in the germline V gene.

Here the CDR3 DNA reads TGTGCCAGCAGTTACTGGGGGGCGAACACCGGGGAGCTGTTTTTT. Its protein is CASSYWGANTGELFF. The chain has TRBV6-2 or TRBV6-3 and TRBJ2-2; TRBD2 might be the D (6 bases). CDR3 length: 15 residues. Germline CDR1 and CDR2: MNHEY and SVGEGT. The germline V and J ends were trimmed by 1 base and 0 bases, with 6 bases remaining between them.

For the CDR3, the DNA is TGTGCCAGCAGCTTAATTCAGGGAAGTTTCTACGAGCAGTACTTC. Residues: CASSLIQGSFYEQYF. V usage is TRBV7-8 and J usage is TRBJ2-7, with a weak D call TRBD1 (5 bases). With 2 bases removed from V and 3 bases from J, the gap between germline ends came to 14 bases. The CDR3 has 15 amino acids. Per the germline V gene, CDR1 is SGHVS and CDR2 is FQNEAQ. Drawing the rest from reference TRBV7-8 and TRBJ2-7, the complete variable domain is GAGVSQSPRYKVAKRGQDVALRCDPISGHVSLFWYQQALGQGPEFLTYFQNEAQLDKSGLPSDRFFAERPEGSVSTLKIQRTQQEDSAVYLCASSLIQGSFYEQYFGPGTRLTVT.